These T cell receptor beta chains were read from a single sample in a study of cytomegalovirus exposure and HLA in healthy donors. Repertoires were generated with immunoSEQ multiplex PCR, while TCRdb's copy carries only in-frame clones and drops some. The data show about 220,000 clones, approximately 90% seen once. Sequencing input: PBMCs. All receptors come from a man between 18 and 35 years old in good health and CMV-seronegative. CDR3s include the opening cysteine and the closing phenylalanine or tryptophan. D genes are given only for firm matches. Clone sizes are given selectively: once, few, many, or a class where the clone is expanded.

TRBJ2-7 TRBV19 once TRBD1 CASSKNRGPSSYEQYF
TRBJ1-2 TRBV5-6 NA NA CASSLQSGETF
TRBJ2-1 TRBV10-1 NA TRBD2 CASSRRLAGGSGNEQFF
TRBJ2-3 TRBV5-1 NA TRBD2 CASVTSGGSTDTQYF
TRBJ1-6 TRBV10-3 NA NA CAISESSSSPLHF
TRBJ2-7 TRBV5-6 NA TRBD2 CASRRTSGNSYEQYF
TRBJ2-7 TRBV7-6 NA NA CASSLEAGSVYEQYF
TRBJ2-7 TRBV28 NA TRBD2 CASRSQSGLMTQYF
TRBJ1-4 TRBV23-1 NA TRBD1 CASSQSVGGLRGNEKLFF
TRBJ2-5 TRBV7-9 NA NA CATGAQETQYF
TRBJ2-5 TRBV7-9 NA NA CASSLGPGKGGGETQYF
TRBJ2-1 TRBV6-5 NA NA CASSASSVGNEQFF
TRBJ1-2 TRBV29-1 NA TRBD1 CSAPDRGYGYTF
TRBJ1-6 TRBV19 once TRBD1 CASRRQGFVSPLHF
TRBJ2-2 TRBV11-2 NA NA CASSLASRSIGELFF
TRBJ1-2 TRBV7-9 NA NA CASSFRSGLVRYTF
TRBJ1-3 TRBV6-6 many TRBD1 CASRQGQAGNTIYF
TRBJ2-1 TRBV5-1 NA NA CASSGGSTYNEQFF
TRBJ2-5 TRBV27 NA NA CASNFPRVLEETQYF
TRBJ2-5 TRBV28 NA TRBD2 CASSFSGGAVRETQYF
TRBJ1-1 TRBV7-2 NA NA CASSLAPSTEAFF
TRBJ2-1 TRBV15 NA NA CATSRDSGNEQFF
TRBJ2-7 TRBV7-8 NA TRBD1 CASSSGTGTYEQYF
TRBJ2-1 TRBV25-1 NA TRBD1 CASRQGTPYNEQFF
TRBJ1-3 TRBV29-1 NA NA CSAVQGSGNTIYF
TRBJ2-3 TRBV6-5 NA TRBD2 CASSLTSGVTDTQYF
TRBJ2-7 TRBV7-2 NA TRBD1 CASSIRDRALSYEQYF
TRBJ1-5 TRBV5-5 NA TRBD1 CASSLTGGEKPQHF
TRBJ2-4 TRBV18 NA NA CASSPRQENIQYF
TRBJ2-7 TRBV18 NA NA CASSPGQLVASYEQYF
TRBJ2-3 TRBV7-2 once TRBD1 CASSSLPGQGSDTQYF
TRBJ2-1 TRBV19 NA TRBD2 CASSTPGLAVYNEQFF
TRBJ2-7 TRBV19 NA TRBD1 CASRAGTGGSYEQYF
TRBJ1-4 TRBV28 once NA CASSPGGRMDEKLFF
TRBJ1-1 TRBV13 few NA CASSPGTLAGAFF
TRBJ1-2 TRBV19 few NA CASTIWGGGQHNYGYTF
TRBJ1-5 TRBV6-1 NA NA CASSGNLNRVPNQPQHF
TRBJ2-4 TRBV5-1 NA TRBD1 CASSLEGAPNLIAKNIQYF
TRBJ2-1 TRBV11-2 NA NA CASSLGLAQFF
TRBJ2-7 TRBV5-6 NA NA CASSFWGHPGEQYF
TRBJ2-1 TRBV2 NA NA CASSAQRRSSYNEQFF
TRBJ2-5 TRBV5-6 NA TRBD2 CASSFMAGGSFHQETQYF
TRBJ1-2 TRBV7-9 NA NA CASSLRRAVSGYTF
TRBJ2-1 TRBV18 NA TRBD1 CASSAAGTGGNEQFF
TRBJ1-1 TRBV6-5 NA TRBD1 CASSSGQGSTEAFF
TRBJ2-7 TRBV4-3 NA TRBD1 CASSSGTGLYEQYF
TRBJ1-5 TRBV7-2 NA NA CASSPTTYSNQPQHF
TRBJ1-2 TRBV12-5 NA NA CASGFEDSSYGYTF
TRBJ1-2 TRBV4-3 NA NA CASSQAGVRANLIF
TRBJ2-5 TRBV19 NA TRBD1 CASSILGTAETQYF
TRBJ2-1 TRBV5-1 once TRBD2 CASTSSGGYNEQFF
TRBJ2-7 TRBV5-6 NA TRBD1 CASSGQGPYEQYF
TRBJ2-1 TRBV7-8 NA TRBD1 CASSLYGTGLYNEQFF
TRBJ2-7 TRBV12-5 NA TRBD1 CASGLIGGNEQYF
TRBJ2-3 TRBV4-2 NA NA CASSQGSTQYF
TRBJ1-5 TRBV2 NA NA CASSEVAINQPQHF
TRBJ1-5 TRBV6-5 NA NA CASSTTGPNQPQHF
TRBJ2-7 TRBV7-8 NA TRBD2 CASSLALAGGQDEQYF
TRBJ2-7 TRBV7-2 NA NA CASSRRSLAGEQYF
TRBJ1-2 TRBV6-5 NA TRBD1 CASSYQTGGYGYTF